This TCR beta chain was obtained from a study of early T cells in non-severe SARS-CoV-2 infection. This clonotype was found many times. Germline V lookup: CDR1 DFQATT, CDR2 SNEGSKA (reference sequence). Trimming shortened V by 7 bases and J by 5 bases, and 18 bases separated the two germline ends. The CDR3 consists of 13 residues. TCRdb reprocessed the 5' RACE reads with MiXCR, giving one entry per CDR3 protein. The repertoire holds tens of thousands of distinct CDR3 sequences, 5.5% to 8% seen once, with approximately 4.1% in the top ten. What was sequenced was whole blood. The V and J genes are TRBV20-1 and TRBJ2-7; D might be TRBD1 (6 bases). This receptor was identified in an adult who was a healthcare worker with PCR-confirmed SARS-CoV-2 infection or an uninfected control (not recorded which). The CDR3 protein is CSVQQGAANEQYF. CDR3 DNA: TGCAGTGTCCAACAGGGAGCGGCAAACGAGCAGTACTTC.